This section outlines one TCR beta chain sequence together with its context. What it binds is unknown. The record originates from a study of T cell responses to AZD1222 COVID-19 vaccine. CDR1 is MDHEN, CDR2 SYDVKM, per germline. The V end lost 2 bases, the J end lost 3 bases, and 11 bases lay between the germline ends. The CDR3 is 14 amino acids. Second doses that came at about 4 or about 12 weeks were put together. Study-wide findings and caveats: Sampling that yielded the repertoires occurred only after the peak T cell response. Baseline antibody screening turned up just six seropositive AZD1222 recipients. Regions left unmutated in variants are reportedly the target of nearly half of spike-specific TCRs.

The table came from immunoSEQ multiplex PCR; TCRdb's copy has only in-frame clones and leaves some out. The sample has tens of thousands of clones, around 82% seen once. The chain joins TRBV28 to TRBJ2-7; maybe TRBD2 (6 bases). The sequences come from peripheral blood, collected 28 days after the second AZD1222 dose. The source of this sequence is an adult who received the AZD1222 COVID-19 vaccine. This chain's CDR3 is CASSLRDLGYEQYF. The CDR3, as DNA: TGTGCCAGCAGTTTAAGGGACTTAGGCTACGAGCAGTACTTC.